This record concerns one T cell receptor beta chain sequence. This record comes from a study of shared clonotypes between healthy human individuals. V dropped 5 bases and J dropped 4 bases, with 17 bases sitting between them. CDR1 and CDR2 (germline): SGHTA, FQGNSA. CDR3 length equals 15 residues. Profiled with immunoSEQ multiplex PCR; TCRdb holds only in-frame clones, not every one. There are 1.6 million or so clones in the sample; just under 99% occur only once, and approximately 0.4% lies in the top ten. The source of this sequence is a man aged 30-40 years in good health. The specimen was naive CD4+ T cells sorted from blood. Noted subset: CD45RA+ positively selected. The V gene is TRBV7-2, the J gene TRBJ1-2, with a weak D call TRBD1 (6 bases). This chain's CDR3 is CASSPVRGRGYGYTF. Here the CDR3 DNA reads TGTGCCAGCAGCCCGGTGCGGGGGCGAGGCTATGGCTACACCTTC.